The 20 T cell receptor beta chains in this list originate from one sample, sequenced in a study of beta chain features in type 1 diabetes. Every isolated RNA sample was fully reverse transcribed, so sequencing captured expressed TCRB transcripts. Repertoires were generated with immunoSEQ multiplex PCR, while TCRdb's copy carries only in-frame clones and drops some. This table holds approximately 52,000 clones, about 64% found once. These receptors are not linked to any known antigen. Findings of the study overall: A moderate, significant TCRB CDR3 shortening appeared in type 1 diabetes across four CD4+ subsets.

The specimen was stem cell memory CD4+ T cells from blood. The receptors were sampled from a woman in her 30s with type 1 diabetes.

The rearrangement links TRBV7-3 to TRBJ2-3; the match to TRBD2 covers 9 bases. Trimming removed 8 bases from V and 3 bases from J; junction bases left unmatched: 6. Germline V gene data show CDR1 as SGHTA and CDR2 as FQGTGA. This CDR3 region has 14 residues. DNA of the CDR3: TGTGCCAGCGCTCGGCGGGGGGGAACAGATACGCAGTATTTT. This translates into CASARRGGTDTQYF.

This chain joins TRBV5-1 and TRBJ2-3; TRBD1 aligns across 9 bases. Germline-derived CDR1 and CDR2 are SGHRS and YFSETQ. This CDR3 spans 14 amino acids. Trimming at V came to 4 bases and at J to 3 bases, leaving 3 bases not matched to a gene. The CDR3 coding sequence is TGCGCCAGCAGCACGGGACAGGGAACAGATACGCAGTATTTT. The encoded protein is CASSTGQGTDTQYF.

This clone was detected a few times. The chain has TRBV28 and TRBJ1-1; D might be TRBD1 (6 bases). Trimming took 4 bases from V and 2 from J, leaving 8 bases between them. The CDR3 is made up of 13 amino acids. The germline gives CDR1 MDHEN, CDR2 SYDVKM. CDR3 protein: CASSSGENTEAFF. The DNA of the CDR3 is TGTGCCAGCAGTTCAGGGGAAAACACTGAAGCTTTCTTT.

The chain uses TRBV13 and TRBJ2-3, with D perhaps matching TRBD1 (6 bases). The V gene's germline CDR1 is PRHDT and CDR2 FYEKMQ (reference sequence). CDR3 size: 13 residues. V gave up 5 bases and J gave up 3 bases, with 9 bases separating them. CDR3 in DNA: TGTGCCAGCAGCGCCCAGGGGACAGATACGCAGTATTTT. This encodes CASSAQGTDTQYF. The variable domain in full, completed from reference TRBV13 and TRBJ2-3, reads AAGVIQSPRHLIKEKRETATLKCYPIPRHDTVYWYQQGPGQDPQFLISFYEKMQSDKGSIPDRFSAQQFSDYHSELNMSSLELGDSALYFCASSAQGTDTQYFGPGTRLTVL.

The chain couples TRBV4-1 to TRBJ1-5, with 7 bases matching TRBD1. V was pared by 1 base and J by 9 bases, with 9 bases of the junction left unmatched. Germline CDR1 MGHRA, CDR2 YSYEKL. This CDR3 contains 15 residues. CDR3 nucleotides: TGCGCCAGCAGCCAAGTCGGAGGGGGCGCGTGGCCCCAGCATTTT. It is translated as CASSQVGGGAWPQHF.

This clone was seen a handful of times. This sequence joins TRBV27 and TRBJ2-7; 7 nucleotides agree with TRBD1. The CDR3 totals 13 residues. Germline V CDR1 and CDR2: MNHEY, SMNVEV (reference sequence). V gave up 7 bases and J gave up 3 bases; unmatched junction bases: 6. CDR3 loop: CASKRQGFYEQYF. CDR3 coding DNA: TGTGCCAGCAAGAGACAGGGTTTCTACGAGCAGTACTTC.

V and J are TRBV5-1 and TRBJ1-5; D might be TRBD1 (6 bases). Germline V gives CDR1 SGHRS, CDR2 YFSETQ. V lost 1 base to trimming and J lost 7 bases, with 12 bases between them. The CDR3 is made up of 14 amino acids. CDR3 amino acids: CASSLHGGAQPQHF. DNA for the CDR3: TGCGCCAGCAGCTTGCACGGGGGGGCACAGCCCCAGCATTTT. Supplemented by reference TRBV5-1 and TRBJ1-5, the full variable domain reads KAGVTQTPRYLIKTRGQQVTLSCSPISGHRSVSWYQQTPGQGLQFLFEYFSETQRNKGNFPGRFSGRQFSNSRSEMNVSTLELGDSALYLCASSLHGGAQPQHFGDGTRLSIL.

This clone has just a few counts. The chain carries TRBV19 and TRBJ2-2, with 14 positions matching TRBD2. From germline, CDR1 is LNHDA and CDR2 SQIVND (reference sequence). The V and J ends lost 5 bases and 6 bases, in that order; junction bases with no gene match: 11. This CDR3 comprises 18 residues. The CDR3: CASSARRLAGGVAGELFF. As DNA, the CDR3 is TGTGCCAGTAGTGCCCGGAGACTAGCGGGAGGGGTGGCCGGGGAGCTGTTTTTT.

The sample holds a few counts of this clone. The chain is built from TRBV5-4 and TRBJ2-5; 7 bases align to TRBD2. Germline V gene lookup returns CDR1 SGHNT and CDR2 YYREEE (reference sequence). The J segment lost 5 bases and the V segment lost 2 bases, leaving 18 bases of the junction unmatched. The CDR3 runs to 18 residues. The CDR3 DNA is TGTGCCAGCAGCTTATCGAATCTAGCGGAGGCGGGTTGGGAGACCCAGTACTTC. It is translated as CASSLSNLAEAGWETQYF. Full variable domain (rest looked up from reference TRBV5-4 and TRBJ2-5): ETGVTQSPTHLIKTRGQQVTLRCSSQSGHNTVSWYQQALGQGPQFIFQYYREEENGRGNFPPRFSGLQFPNYSSELNVNALELDDSALYLCASSLSNLAEAGWETQYFGPGTRLLVL.

The chain uses TRBV5-1 and TRBJ2-7; possible D gene TRBD2, 5 bases. Trimming removed 4 bases from V and 2 bases from J, with 13 bases in between. The CDR3 consists of 14 residues. CDR1 and CDR2 from the germline V gene are SGHRS and YFSETQ. For the CDR3, the DNA is TGCGCCAGCAGCCGGACTGAGGCCCCCTACGAGCAGTACTTC. It codes for CASSRTEAPYEQYF.

This clone showed up just once. The chain uses TRBV7-3 and TRBJ2-7; 8 nucleotides align to TRBD1. CDR1 and CDR2 (germline): SGHTA, FQGTGA. This CDR3 region has 14 residues. The trim removed 4 bases at V and 2 bases at J, leaving 4 bases unmatched. DNA of the CDR3: TGTGCCAGCAGCTCGAGGACAGGGACCTACGAGCAGTACTTC. Protein: CASSSRTGTYEQYF.

This clone appeared a few times. This chain joins TRBV2 and TRBJ2-2; a possible D gene is TRBD1 (5 bases). CDR1 is SNHLY, CDR2 FYNNEI, per germline. This CDR3 contains 13 residues. The V end was cut by 11 bases, the J end by 3 bases, with 13 bases between. CDR3 DNA sequence: TGTGCCGGGGCCCTTAGACACACCGGGGAGCTGTTTTTT. This sequence encodes CAGALRHTGELFF. Combining the CDR3 with reference TRBV2 and TRBJ2-2 gives the whole variable domain EPEVTQTPSHQVTQMGQEVILRCVPISNHLYFYWYRQILGQKVEFLVSFYNNEISEKSEIFDDQFSVERPDGSNFTLKIRSTKLEDSAMYFCAGALRHTGELFFGEGSRLTVL.

The rearrangement joins TRBV7-2 to TRBJ2-1; TRBD2 matches at 8 bases. Germline CDR1 reads SGHTA; CDR2 reads FQGNSA. The CDR3 is 17 residues long. V shed 2 bases, J shed 0 bases, and the junction held 6 bases outside the gene matches. The chain's CDR3 is CASSLRTSPYSYNEQFF. CDR3 coding DNA: TGTGCCAGCAGCTTAAGGACTAGCCCATACTCCTACAATGAGCAGTTCTTC. Looking up the rest from reference TRBV7-2 and TRBJ2-1 gives the full variable domain: GAGVSQSPSNKVTEKGKDVELRCDPISGHTALYWYRQSLGQGLEFLIYFQGNSAPDKSGLPSDRFSAERTGGSVSTLTIQRTQQEDSAVYLCASSLRTSPYSYNEQFFGPGTRLTVL.

The chain has TRBV10-3 and TRBJ2-7; possible D gene TRBD1, 6 bases. V was pared by 0 bases and J by 3 bases, with 12 bases between. CDR3 size: 15 residues. In germline, CDR1 is ENHRY, CDR2 SYGVKD. The CDR3 nucleotides are TGTGCCATCAGTGAGTCTCTAGCAGGGGACTACGAGCAGTACTTC. It specifies CAISESLAGDYEQYF.

This clone came up a few times. The J gene is TRBJ2-3, the V gene TRBV5-1; tentative D call: TRBD1 (5 bases). The CDR3 has 14 amino acids. V lost 0 bases to trimming and J lost 6 bases, with 11 bases between them. Germline assignment: CDR1 SGHRS and CDR2 YFSETQ. The CDR3 sequence is CASSLGQTSDTQYF. CDR3 DNA: TGCGCCAGCAGCTTGGGACAGACGAGCGATACGCAGTATTTT.

The chain joins TRBV19 to TRBJ2-2; TRBD1 matches at 7 bases. V lost 6 bases, J lost 0 bases, and 7 bases stayed unmatched. Germline assignment: CDR1 LNHDA and CDR2 SQIVND (reference sequence). The CDR3 runs 16 residues. For the CDR3, the DNA is TGTGCCAGTAGAATACAGGGGCCCGCGAACACCGGGGAGCTGTTTTTT. Amino acids: CASRIQGPANTGELFF.

The rearrangement uses TRBV2 and TRBJ2-7, with 9 bases that match TRBD2. The CDR3 runs to 14 residues. V lost 3 bases, J lost 6 bases, and 6 bases stayed unmatched. Germline V lookup: CDR1 SNHLY, CDR2 FYNNEI. CDR3 amino acids: CASSERAGGVEQYF. The CDR3 region has the DNA TGTGCCAGCAGTGAGCGGGCGGGAGGGGTCGAGCAGTACTTC.

DNA for the CDR3: TGTGCCAGCAGCAAATTTACAGCAAGCTCCTACAATGAGCAGTTCTTC. Protein sequence: CASSKFTASSYNEQFF. This chain uses TRBV9 with TRBJ2-1; D gene ambiguous. The germline V gene encodes CDR1 SGDLS and CDR2 YYNGEE. The CDR3 spans 16 residues. Trimming cost V 4 bases and J 0 bases, with 14 bases left between them.

The chain links TRBV11-3 to TRBJ2-7, with D perhaps matching TRBD1 (6 bases). This CDR3 has 13 residues. The germline gives CDR1 SGHNT, CDR2 YENEEA. Trimming left V 3 bases short and J 6 bases short, with 12 bases between. CDR3: CASSFNRDAEQYF. The CDR3 region has the DNA TGTGCCAGCAGCTTTAACAGGGACGCCGAGCAGTACTTC.

The CDR3 DNA reads as TGTGCCAGCAGCTTAGGGTGGCTAGCGGGGGGCACAGATACGCAGTATTTT. It encodes CASSLGWLAGGTDTQYF. This chain connects TRBV7-9 to TRBJ2-3, with TRBD2 matching over 10 bases. The CDR3 totals 17 residues. Per the germline V gene, CDR1 is SEHNR and CDR2 is FQNEAQ (reference sequence). V lost 1 base to trimming and J lost 1 base; unmatched junction nucleotides: 5.